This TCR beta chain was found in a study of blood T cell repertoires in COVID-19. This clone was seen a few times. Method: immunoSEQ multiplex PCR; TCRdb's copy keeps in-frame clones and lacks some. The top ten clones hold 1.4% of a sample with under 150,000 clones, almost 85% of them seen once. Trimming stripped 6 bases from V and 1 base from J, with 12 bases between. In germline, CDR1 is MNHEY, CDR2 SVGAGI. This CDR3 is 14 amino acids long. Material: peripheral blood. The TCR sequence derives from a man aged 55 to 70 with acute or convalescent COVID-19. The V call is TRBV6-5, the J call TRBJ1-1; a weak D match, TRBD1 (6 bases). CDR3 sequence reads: CASRKGVSNTEAFF. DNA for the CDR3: TGTGCCAGCAGAAAGGGGGTCTCGAACACTGAAGCTTTCTTT.